This T cell receptor (beta chain) was retrieved from a study of cytomegalovirus exposure and HLA in healthy donors. Researchers ran the PCR with 60 Vbeta and 13 Jbeta primers. Clones were read by immunoSEQ multiplex PCR, and TCRdb kept only the in-frame ones, dropping some. Among about 160,000 clones, approximately 82% were seen once, and the ten largest hold under 8%. Study-level findings and limits: The study assumed roughly uniform donor sequencing depth for presence/absence analyses. Reported results showed that the classifier diagnosed cytomegalovirus status with high specificity and sensitivity.

The table lists this clone with a count of one. Its antigen is as yet unknown. This CDR3 region has 15 residues. Per germline, CDR1 MNHNS and CDR2 SASEGT. V was shortened by 3 bases and J by 4 bases, with 14 bases between the two germline ends. The specimen was PBMCs. The chain uses TRBV6-1 and TRBJ2-3; D is perhaps TRBD2 (7 bases). This receptor was taken from a man aged 50 or older in good health and CMV-seropositive. The CDR3 nucleotides are TGTGCCAGCAGTGAGGGGGGGGGCCCCCCAGATACGCAGTATTTT. Translated: CASSEGGGPPDTQYF.